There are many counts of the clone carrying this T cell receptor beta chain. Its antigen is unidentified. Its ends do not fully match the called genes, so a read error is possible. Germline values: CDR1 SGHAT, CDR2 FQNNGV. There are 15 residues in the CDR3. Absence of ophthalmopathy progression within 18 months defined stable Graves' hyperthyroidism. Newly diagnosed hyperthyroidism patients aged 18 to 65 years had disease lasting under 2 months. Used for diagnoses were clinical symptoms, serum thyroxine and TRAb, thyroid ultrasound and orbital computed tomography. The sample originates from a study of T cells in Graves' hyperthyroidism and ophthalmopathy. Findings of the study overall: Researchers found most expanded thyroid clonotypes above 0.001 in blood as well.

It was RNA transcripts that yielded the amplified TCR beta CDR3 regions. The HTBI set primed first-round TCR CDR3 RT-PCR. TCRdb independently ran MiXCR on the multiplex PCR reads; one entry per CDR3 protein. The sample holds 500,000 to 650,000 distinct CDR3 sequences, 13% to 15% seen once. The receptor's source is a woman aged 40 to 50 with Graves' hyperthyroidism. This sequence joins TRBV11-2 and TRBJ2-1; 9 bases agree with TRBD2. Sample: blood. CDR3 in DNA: TGTGCCAGCAACTTAGGACTAGCGCAATACAATGAGCAGTTCTTC. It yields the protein CASNLGLAQYNEQFF.